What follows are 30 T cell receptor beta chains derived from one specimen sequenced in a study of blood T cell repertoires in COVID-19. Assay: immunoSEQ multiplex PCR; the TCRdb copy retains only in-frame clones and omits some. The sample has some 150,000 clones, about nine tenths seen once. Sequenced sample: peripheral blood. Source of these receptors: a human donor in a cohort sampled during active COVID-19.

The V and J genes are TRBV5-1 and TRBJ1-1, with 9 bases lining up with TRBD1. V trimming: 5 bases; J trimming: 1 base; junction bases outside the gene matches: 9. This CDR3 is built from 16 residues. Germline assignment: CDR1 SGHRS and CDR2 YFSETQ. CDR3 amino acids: CASRKRTGEQNTEAFF. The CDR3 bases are TGCGCCAGCAGGAAAAGGACAGGGGAACAGAACACTGAAGCTTTCTTT.

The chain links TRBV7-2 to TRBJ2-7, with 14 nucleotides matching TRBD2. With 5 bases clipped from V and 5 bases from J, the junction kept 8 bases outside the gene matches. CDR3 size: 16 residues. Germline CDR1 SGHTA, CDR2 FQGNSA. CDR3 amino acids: CASSLGLAGGENEQYF. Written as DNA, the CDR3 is TGTGCCAGCAGCCTCGGACTAGCGGGAGGCGAAAACGAGCAGTACTTC. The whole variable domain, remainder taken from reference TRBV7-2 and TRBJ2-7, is GAGVSQSPSNKVTEKGKDVELRCDPISGHTALYWYRQSLGQGLEFLIYFQGNSAPDKSGLPSDRFSAERTGGSVSTLTIQRTQQEDSAVYLCASSLGLAGGENEQYFGPGTRLTVT.

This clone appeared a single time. CDR3 in DNA: TGTGCCAGCAGTCCCGCTGGACTAGCGGGAGGGTTGGATACGCAGTATTTT. As protein: CASSPAGLAGGLDTQYF. The chain has TRBV28 and TRBJ2-3; 15 bases align to TRBD2. The CDR3 is 17 residues long. Germline assignment: CDR1 MDHEN and CDR2 SYDVKM. V shed 5 bases and J 6 bases; nucleotides not matched to a gene: 9. The full variable domain, in which reference TRBV28 and TRBJ2-3 provide the parts outside the CDR3, is DVKVTQSSRYLVKRTGEKVFLECVQDMDHENMFWYRQDPGLGLRLIYFSYDVKMKEKGDIPEGYSVSREKKERFSLILESASTNQTSMYLCASSPAGLAGGLDTQYFGPGTRLTVL.

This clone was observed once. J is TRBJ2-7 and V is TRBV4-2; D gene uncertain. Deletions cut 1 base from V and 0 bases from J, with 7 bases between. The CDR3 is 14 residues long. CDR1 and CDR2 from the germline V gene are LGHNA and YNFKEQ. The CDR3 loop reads CASSQVPYSYEQYF. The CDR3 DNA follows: TGTGCCAGCAGCCAAGTCCCCTACTCCTACGAGCAGTACTTC.

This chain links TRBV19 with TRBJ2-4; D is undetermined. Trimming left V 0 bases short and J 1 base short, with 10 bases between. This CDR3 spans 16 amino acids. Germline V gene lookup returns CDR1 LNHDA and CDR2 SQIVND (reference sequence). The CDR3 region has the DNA TGTGCCAGTAGTATAGATTGGGCGTCGGCCAAAAACATTCAGTACTTC. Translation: CASSIDWASAKNIQYF.

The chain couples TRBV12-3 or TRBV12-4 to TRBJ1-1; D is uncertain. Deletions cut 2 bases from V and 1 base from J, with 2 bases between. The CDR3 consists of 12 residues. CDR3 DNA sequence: TGTGCCAGCAGTTTACAGAACACTGAAGCTTTCTTT. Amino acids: CASSLQNTEAFF.

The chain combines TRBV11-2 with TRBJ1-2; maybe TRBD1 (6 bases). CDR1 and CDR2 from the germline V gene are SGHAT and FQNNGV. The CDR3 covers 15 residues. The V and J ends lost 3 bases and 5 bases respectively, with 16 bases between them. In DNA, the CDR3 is TGTGCCAGCAGCTTTAACCTTCGGGGGGCGTATGGCTACACCTTC. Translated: CASSFNLRGAYGYTF.

The CDR3, as DNA: TGCGCCAGCAGCTCACAGGGGTCTAGCACAGATACGCAGTATTTT. The encoded protein is CASSSQGSSTDTQYF. The chain employs TRBV5-1 and TRBJ2-3; 7 bases agree with TRBD1. The CDR3 covers 15 residues. Unmatched junction bases numbered 4, after V lost 3 bases and J lost 0 bases. Germline V gene sequence: CDR1 SGHRS, CDR2 YFSETQ. The full variable domain, with the rest looked up from reference TRBV5-1 and TRBJ2-3, is KAGVTQTPRYLIKTRGQQVTLSCSPISGHRSVSWYQQTPGQGLQFLFEYFSETQRNKGNFPGRFSGRQFSNSRSEMNVSTLELGDSALYLCASSSQGSSTDTQYFGPGTRLTVL.

CDR3 protein: CASTSDTHSYEQYF. CDR3 bases: TGTGCCAGCACCTCGGACACCCACTCCTACGAGCAGTACTTC. The rearrangement uses TRBV7-2 and TRBJ2-7; tentatively, D is TRBD1 (5 bases). Germline-derived CDR1 and CDR2 are SGHTA and FQGNSA. The CDR3 has 14 residues. Trimming removed 7 bases from V and 0 bases from J, with 13 bases in between.

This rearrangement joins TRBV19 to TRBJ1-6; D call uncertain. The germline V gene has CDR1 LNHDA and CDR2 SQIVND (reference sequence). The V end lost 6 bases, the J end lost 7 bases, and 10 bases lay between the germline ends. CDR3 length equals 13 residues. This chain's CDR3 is CASREGGNSPLHF. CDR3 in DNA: TGTGCCAGTAGGGAGGGAGGCAATTCACCCCTCCACTTT.

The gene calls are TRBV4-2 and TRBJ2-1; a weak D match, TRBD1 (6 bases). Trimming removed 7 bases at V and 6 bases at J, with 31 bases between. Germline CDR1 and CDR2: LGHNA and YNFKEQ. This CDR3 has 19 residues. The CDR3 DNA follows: TGTGCCAGCACCCACCGGGGCACAGGGATCACATCTCCTCTCAATGAGCAGTTCTTC. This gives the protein CASTHRGTGITSPLNEQFF.

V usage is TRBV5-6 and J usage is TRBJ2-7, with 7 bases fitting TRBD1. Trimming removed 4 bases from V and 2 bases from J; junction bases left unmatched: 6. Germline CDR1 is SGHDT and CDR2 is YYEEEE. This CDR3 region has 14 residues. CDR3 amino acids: CASSGGTGAYEQYF. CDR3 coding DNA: TGTGCCAGCAGCGGGGGAACAGGGGCCTACGAGCAGTACTTC.

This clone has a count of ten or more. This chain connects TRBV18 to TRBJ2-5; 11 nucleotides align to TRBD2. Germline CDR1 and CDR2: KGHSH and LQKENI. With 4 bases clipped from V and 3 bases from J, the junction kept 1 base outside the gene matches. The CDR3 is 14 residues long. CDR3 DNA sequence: TGTGCCAGCTCACGGGGACTAGCGGAAGAGACCCAGTACTTC. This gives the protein CASSRGLAEETQYF.

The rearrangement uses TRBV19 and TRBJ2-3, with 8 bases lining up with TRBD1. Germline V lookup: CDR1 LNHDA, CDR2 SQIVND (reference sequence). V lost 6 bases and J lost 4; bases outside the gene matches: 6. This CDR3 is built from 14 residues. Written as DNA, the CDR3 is TGTGCCAGTAGAACAGGGGGAGGCGCAGATACGCAGTATTTT. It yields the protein CASRTGGGADTQYF.

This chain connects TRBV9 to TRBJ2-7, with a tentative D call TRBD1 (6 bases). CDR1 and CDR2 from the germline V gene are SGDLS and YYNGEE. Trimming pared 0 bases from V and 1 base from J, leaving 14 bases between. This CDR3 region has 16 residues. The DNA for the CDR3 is TGTGCCAGCAGCGTAGGGACAGAACGCACGTCCTACGAGCAGTACTTC. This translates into CASSVGTERTSYEQYF. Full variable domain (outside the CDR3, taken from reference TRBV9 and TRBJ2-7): DSGVTQTPKHLITATGQRVTLRCSPRSGDLSVYWYQQSLDQGLQFLIQYYNGEERAKGNILERFSAQQFPDLHSELNLSSLELGDSALYFCASSVGTERTSYEQYFGPGTRLTVT.

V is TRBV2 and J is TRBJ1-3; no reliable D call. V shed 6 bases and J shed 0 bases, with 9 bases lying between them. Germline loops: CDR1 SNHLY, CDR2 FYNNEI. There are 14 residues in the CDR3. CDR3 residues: CASRSGYSGNTIYF. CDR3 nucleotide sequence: TGTGCCAGCAGGTCAGGCTACTCTGGAAACACCATATATTTT.

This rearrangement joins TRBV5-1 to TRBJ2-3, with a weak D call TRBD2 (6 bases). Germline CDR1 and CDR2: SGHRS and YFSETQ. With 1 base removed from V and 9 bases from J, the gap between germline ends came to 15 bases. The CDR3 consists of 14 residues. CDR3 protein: CASSLLEGRTTQYF. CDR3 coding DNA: TGCGCCAGCAGCTTGTTGGAGGGCCGGACAACGCAGTATTTT.

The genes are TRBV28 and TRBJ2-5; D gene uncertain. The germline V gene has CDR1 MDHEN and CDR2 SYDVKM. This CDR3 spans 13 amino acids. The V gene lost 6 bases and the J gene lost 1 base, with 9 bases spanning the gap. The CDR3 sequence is CASRANVQETQYF. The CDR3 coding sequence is TGTGCCAGCAGGGCAAACGTCCAAGAGACCCAGTACTTC.

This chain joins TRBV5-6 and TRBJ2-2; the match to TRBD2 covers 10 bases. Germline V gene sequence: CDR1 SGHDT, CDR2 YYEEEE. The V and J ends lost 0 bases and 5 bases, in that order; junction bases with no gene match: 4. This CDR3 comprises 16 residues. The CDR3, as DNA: TGTGCCAGCAGCTTGGACGCTAGCGGGAGTACCGGGGAGCTGTTTTTT. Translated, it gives CASSLDASGSTGELFF.

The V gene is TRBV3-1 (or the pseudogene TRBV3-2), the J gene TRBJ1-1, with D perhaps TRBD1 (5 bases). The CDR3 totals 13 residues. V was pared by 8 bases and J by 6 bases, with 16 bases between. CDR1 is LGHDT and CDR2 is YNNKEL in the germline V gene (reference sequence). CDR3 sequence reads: CASAQGAAPEAFF. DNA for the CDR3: TGTGCCAGCGCCCAAGGGGCTGCGCCTGAAGCTTTCTTT.

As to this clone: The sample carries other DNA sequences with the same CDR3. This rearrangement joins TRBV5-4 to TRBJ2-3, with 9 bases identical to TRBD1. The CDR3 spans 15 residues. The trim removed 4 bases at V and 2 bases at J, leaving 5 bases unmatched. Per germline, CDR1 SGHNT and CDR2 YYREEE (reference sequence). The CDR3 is CASSPDRGFTDTQYF. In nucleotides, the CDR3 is TGTGCCAGCAGCCCGGACAGGGGATTCACAGATACGCAGTATTTT.

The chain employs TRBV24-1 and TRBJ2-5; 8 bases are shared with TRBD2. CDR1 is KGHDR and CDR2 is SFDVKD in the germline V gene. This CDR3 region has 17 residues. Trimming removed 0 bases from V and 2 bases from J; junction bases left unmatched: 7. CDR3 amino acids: CATSDLSVGRGQETQYF. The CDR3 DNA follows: TGTGCCACCAGTGATTTGAGTGTCGGGAGGGGACAAGAGACCCAGTACTTC.

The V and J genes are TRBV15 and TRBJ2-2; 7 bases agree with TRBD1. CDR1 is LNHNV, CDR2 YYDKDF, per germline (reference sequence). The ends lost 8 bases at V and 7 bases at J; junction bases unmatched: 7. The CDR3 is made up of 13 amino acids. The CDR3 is CATAAGGVGELFF. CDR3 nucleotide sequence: TGTGCCACCGCAGCAGGGGGAGTCGGGGAGCTGTTTTTT.

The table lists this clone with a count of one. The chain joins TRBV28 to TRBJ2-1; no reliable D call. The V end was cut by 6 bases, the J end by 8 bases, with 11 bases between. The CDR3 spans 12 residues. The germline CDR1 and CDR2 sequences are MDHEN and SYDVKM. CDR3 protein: CASRSGNHEQFF. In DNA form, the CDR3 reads TGTGCCAGCAGGTCGGGTAACCATGAGCAGTTCTTC.

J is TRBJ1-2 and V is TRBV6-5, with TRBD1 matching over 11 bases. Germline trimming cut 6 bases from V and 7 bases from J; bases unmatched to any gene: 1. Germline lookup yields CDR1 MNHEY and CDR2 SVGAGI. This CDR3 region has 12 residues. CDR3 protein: CASRDRGLGYTF. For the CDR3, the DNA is TGTGCCAGCAGGGACAGGGGGCTTGGCTACACCTTC.

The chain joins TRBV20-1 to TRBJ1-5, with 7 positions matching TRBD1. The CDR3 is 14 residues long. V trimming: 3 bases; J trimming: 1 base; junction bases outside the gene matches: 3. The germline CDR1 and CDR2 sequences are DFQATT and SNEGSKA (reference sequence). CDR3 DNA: TGCAGTGCTAGTCGAGGGGGCAGCAATCAGCCCCAGCATTTT. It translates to CSASRGGSNQPQHF.

The CDR3 spells CASSLIQGWANYGYTF. CDR3 DNA sequence: TGTGCCAGCAGTTTAATACAGGGGTGGGCTAACTATGGCTACACCTTC. The chain employs TRBV28 and TRBJ1-2; 7 bases align to TRBD1. The CDR3 totals 16 residues. V gave up 2 bases and J gave up 0 bases; unmatched junction bases: 6. Germline V gene data show CDR1 as MDHEN and CDR2 as SYDVKM.

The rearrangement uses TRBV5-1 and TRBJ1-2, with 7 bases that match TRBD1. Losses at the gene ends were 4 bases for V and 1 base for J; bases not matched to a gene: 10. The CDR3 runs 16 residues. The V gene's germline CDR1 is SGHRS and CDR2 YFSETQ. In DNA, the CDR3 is TGCGCCAGCAGCCCCGGACAGGCACCCCTTAACTATGGCTACACCTTC. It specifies CASSPGQAPLNYGYTF.

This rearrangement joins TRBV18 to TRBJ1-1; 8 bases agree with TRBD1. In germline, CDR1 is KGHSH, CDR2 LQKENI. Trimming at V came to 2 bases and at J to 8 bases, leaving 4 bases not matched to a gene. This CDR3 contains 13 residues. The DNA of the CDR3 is TGTGCCAGCTCACCAGACGGACAGGGCGAAGCTTTCTTT. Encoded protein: CASSPDGQGEAFF.

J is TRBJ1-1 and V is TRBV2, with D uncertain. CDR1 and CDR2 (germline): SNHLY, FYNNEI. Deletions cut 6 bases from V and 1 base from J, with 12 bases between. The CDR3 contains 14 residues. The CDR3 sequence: CASSGVTWNTEAFF. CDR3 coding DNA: TGTGCCAGCAGCGGGGTGACCTGGAACACTGAAGCTTTCTTT.